This record concerns one T cell receptor (beta chain) sequence. Antigen: not known. This was the immunoSEQ v3 assay. Survey-level samples got 2 million to 2.5 million read pairs; deep-level samples got about 5-6.5 million. TCRdb's table, derived via immunoSEQ multiplex PCR, lists solely in-frame clones and lacks some. The sample carries 50,000 to 65,000 clones, 55% to 70% recorded once. This sample was taken from a study of TIL therapy for anti-PD-1-resistant metastatic lung cancer. Study in general: Median tumor PD-L1 proportion score was roughly 5.4%. General study results and limits: After infusion, TIL clonotypes partly replaced peripheral T cells and declined over months. Treatment-naive, never-smoker and oncogene-addicted patients were overrepresented in this highly selected cohort.

Time point of the sample: pre-treatment sample, taken before nivolumab and TIL therapy. Trimming cost V 5 bases and J 6 bases; bases outside gene matches: 4. This CDR3 region has 11 residues. The germline gives CDR1 SQVTM, CDR2 ANQGSEA. Sequencing was performed on blood, taken at baseline. The rearrangement links TRBV29-1 to TRBJ2-7; the match to TRBD1 covers 7 bases. This TCR derives from a person aged 25 to 80 with non-small cell lung cancer. The CDR3 loop is CSVLQGVEQYF. CDR3 nucleotides: TGCAGCGTTCTGCAGGGGGTCGAGCAGTACTTC.